This T cell receptor beta chain was sequenced during a study of blood T cell repertoires in COVID-19. The overall study: The United States, Italy and Spain were the sources of the acute and convalescent COVID-19 samples. Sample material is recorded as cDNA or gDNA derived from T cells, B-cell-depleted T cells, or PBMCs.

In this sample, this clone turned up a few times. Deletions cut 3 bases from V and 7 bases from J, with 9 bases between. Germline V CDR1 and CDR2: SGHAT, FQNNGV. CDR3 size: 12 residues. As handled by the study authors: Amplified reference gene primers provided the basis for estimating nucleated cell counts. Produced via immunoSEQ multiplex PCR; TCRdb's table is partial and in-frame only. From that table come the V and J calls and clone size; the DNA was used to work out D and trimming. The repertoire consists of 150,000 to 200,000 clones, with around 86% occurring once and the leading ten covering roughly 8.7%.

Sequencing was performed on peripheral blood. This TCR came from a middle-aged man with active or convalescent COVID-19. This rearrangement joins TRBV11-2 to TRBJ1-2, with D unclear. The CDR3 loop is CASSFGQFGYTF. CDR3 in DNA: TGTGCCAGCAGCTTTGGGCAGTTTGGCTACACCTTC.